The next 13 T cell receptor beta chains were all read from a single sample in a study of cytomegalovirus exposure and HLA in healthy donors. PCR amplification relied on 60 Vbeta primers (plus 13 Jbeta primers). Generated by immunoSEQ multiplex PCR, the TCRdb table keeps only in-frame clones and is missing some. The data show about 140,000 clones, around 82% seen once. Sample: PBMCs. These receptors were taken from a middle-aged man in good health and CMV-seronegative.

This chain connects TRBV9 to TRBJ1-1; possibly TRBD1 for D (6 bases). The CDR3 extends over 15 amino acids. CDR1 is SGDLS and CDR2 is YYNGEE in the germline V gene. The V gene lost 5 bases and the J gene lost 5 bases, with 19 bases spanning the gap. The CDR3 reads CASRVVGSQGTEAFF. DNA of the CDR3: TGTGCCAGCAGGGTTGTGGGGTCTCAGGGGACTGAAGCTTTCTTT.

The chain is built from TRBV5-8 and TRBJ1-6, with TRBD1 matching over 10 bases. The V segment lost 4 bases and the J segment 5 bases; nucleotides outside the gene matches: 6. Germline CDR1 reads SGHTS; CDR2 reads YDEGEE. This CDR3 region has 16 residues. This CDR3 reads CASSPRQGANNSPLHF. In DNA, the CDR3 is TGTGCCAGCAGCCCGAGACAGGGGGCTAATAATTCACCCCTCCACTTT.

In DNA, the CDR3 is TGCGCCAGCAGCTGGGACATGCCCACCGGGGAGCTGTTTTTT. It codes for CASSWDMPTGELFF. The V gene is TRBV5-1, the J gene TRBJ2-2; D may be TRBD1 (6 bases). The CDR3 runs to 14 residues. In germline, CDR1 is SGHRS, CDR2 YFSETQ. V was shortened by 3 bases and J by 4 bases, with 10 bases between the two germline ends.

This clone is a singleton in its sample. The chain employs TRBV19 and TRBJ1-5; 9 bases fit TRBD1. Germline V gives CDR1 LNHDA, CDR2 SQIVND (reference sequence). V trimming: 6 bases; J trimming: 3 bases; junction bases outside the gene matches: 9. The CDR3 is 16 amino acids. In nucleotides, the CDR3 is TGTGCCAGTAGCCTACAGGGGGCTGGCGACAATCAGCCCCAGCATTTT. It translates to CASSLQGAGDNQPQHF.

The rearrangement uses TRBV27 and TRBJ1-2, with 10 bases fitting TRBD1. Germline V gene lookup returns CDR1 MNHEY and CDR2 SMNVEV (reference sequence). Germline trimming cut 10 bases from V and 8 bases from J; bases unmatched to any gene: 13. The CDR3 contains 14 residues. This chain's CDR3 is CATYRQGASQGYTF. The DNA for the CDR3 is TGTGCCACTTACAGACAGGGGGCATCACAGGGCTACACCTTC.

The chain couples TRBV19 to TRBJ2-1; 13 bases line up with TRBD2. The CDR3 consists of 13 residues. Per germline, CDR1 LNHDA and CDR2 SQIVND (reference sequence). V lost 5 bases to trimming and J lost 10 bases; unmatched junction nucleotides: 2. In DNA form, the CDR3 reads TGTGCCAGTAGTGGGACTAGCGGGAAGGAGCAGTTCTTC. Amino acids: CASSGTSGKEQFF.

CDR3 amino acids: CSVEFGGPNTEAFF. The CDR3 DNA sequence: TGCAGCGTTGAATTTGGCGGGCCGAACACTGAAGCTTTCTTT. The chain is built from TRBV29-1 and TRBJ1-1; no clear D gene. The germline V gene has CDR1 SQVTM and CDR2 ANQGSEA. There are 14 residues in the CDR3. Trimming stripped 2 bases from V and 1 base from J, with 11 bases between.

The J gene is TRBJ2-7, the V gene TRBV2; TRBD2 matches 15 bases. Losses at the gene ends were 8 bases for V and 0 bases for J; bases not matched to a gene: 2. The CDR3 is made up of 15 amino acids. Germline V gene sequence: CDR1 SNHLY, CDR2 FYNNEI. Here the CDR3 DNA reads TGTGCCAGCGGGACTAGCGGGGGGCTCTCCTACGAGCAGTACTTC. Amino acid sequence: CASGTSGGLSYEQYF.

The chain carries TRBV27 and TRBJ2-7; 10 nucleotides match TRBD1. Germline V gene data show CDR1 as MNHEY and CDR2 as SMNVEV (reference sequence). The junction had 11 bases not matched to a gene; V was cut back by 5 bases and J by 1 base. The CDR3 extends over 17 amino acids. The CDR3 here is CASSPLARQGASYEQYF. CDR3 DNA: TGTGCCAGCAGTCCCCTAGCTCGACAGGGGGCTTCCTACGAGCAGTACTTC.

V usage is TRBV2 and J usage is TRBJ1-5; perhaps TRBD1 as D (6 bases). This CDR3 comprises 16 residues. Germline V gives CDR1 SNHLY, CDR2 FYNNEI. V lost 3 bases, J lost 0 bases, and 12 bases lay in between. The CDR3 loop is CASSDRGTYSNQPQHF. DNA for the CDR3: TGTGCCAGCAGTGATAGGGGGACCTATAGCAATCAGCCCCAGCATTTT.

This clone was recorded only once. Written as DNA, the CDR3 is TGTGCCAGCAGCCAGGCAGCGAGCTCTGGAAACACCATATATTTT. It translates to CASSQAASSGNTIYF. The V and J genes are TRBV4-2 and TRBJ1-3; no clear D. Trimming took off 3 bases at V and 0 bases at J, with 9 bases between the two ends. Germline values: CDR1 LGHNA, CDR2 YNFKEQ. The CDR3 length is 15 residues.

The chain recombines TRBV27 with TRBJ2-7; possibly TRBD1 for D (5 bases). The CDR3 extends over 15 amino acids. Trimming took 2 bases from V and 4 from J, leaving 15 bases between them. Germline V gene data show CDR1 as MNHEY and CDR2 as SMNVEV (reference sequence). The DNA of the CDR3 is TGTGCCAGCAGTTTAGCGGCAGGGTCCTTATACGAGCAGTACTTC. Translating gives CASSLAAGSLYEQYF.

The V call is TRBV30, the J call TRBJ1-6, with 8 bases matching TRBD1. Unmatched junction bases numbered 9, after V lost 5 bases and J lost 9 bases. Per the germline V gene, CDR1 is GTSNPN and CDR2 is SVGIG (reference sequence). This CDR3 has 14 amino acids. The CDR3 DNA reads TGTGCCTGGGGGAGGGGACAGGAATTTTCACCCCTCCACTTT. Residues: CAWGRGQEFSPLHF.